The 16 T cell receptor beta chains reported below all come from one sample, sequenced in a study of cytomegalovirus exposure and HLA in healthy donors (dated by TCRdb to the late 2010s). The library was made by the immunoSEQ multiplex PCR assay. For the multiplex PCR, a mixture combining 60 forward primers for TCR Vbeta segments and 13 reverse primers for TCR Jbeta segments was used. As stored in TCRdb, this immuneACCESS dataset retains in-frame rearrangements with V and J assigned. A fraction of the clones does not appear; measured against another copy, unresolved V genes explain less than half of the discrepancy, and the remainder lacks a known reason. The sample records over 120,000 clones, 80% of which are singletons. 4.5% to 5.5% of the sample rests with the top ten. The sequenced material came from PBMCs. The receptors here all came from a man between 35 and 55 years old in good health and CMV-seronegative.

The chain recombines TRBV7-9 with TRBJ2-7, with 12 bases aligning to TRBD2. Trimming cost V 5 bases and J 2 bases; bases outside gene matches: 16. Germline values: CDR1 SEHNR, CDR2 FQNEAQ (reference sequence). There are 19 residues in the CDR3. This CDR3 is CASSPSDFTSGGFTYEQYF. The CDR3 DNA follows: TGTGCCAGCAGCCCGTCTGATTTTACTAGCGGGGGGTTTACCTACGAGCAGTACTTC.

V gene TRBV11-2 combines with J gene TRBJ1-3, with 7 bases matching TRBD1. CDR3 size: 13 residues. The V gene's germline CDR1 is SGHAT and CDR2 FQNNGV. V lost 5 bases, J lost 4 bases, and 2 bases stayed unmatched. The CDR3, as DNA: TGTGCCAGCAGCAAGACAGGGGGAAACACCATATATTTT. It codes for CASSKTGGNTIYF.

This chain connects TRBV4-2 to TRBJ1-1, with 8 bases that match TRBD1. In germline, CDR1 is LGHNA, CDR2 YNFKEQ. V gave up 0 bases and J gave up 7 bases; unmatched junction bases: 10. CDR3 length equals 16 residues. CDR3 residues: CASSQDVQGALIEAFF. The DNA of the CDR3 is TGTGCCAGCAGCCAAGATGTCCAGGGGGCTTTGATTGAAGCTTTCTTT.

The chain combines TRBV5-4 with TRBJ1-2; D is unresolved. The germline gives CDR1 SGHNT, CDR2 YYREEE (reference sequence). This CDR3 is built from 14 residues. V was pared by 0 bases and J by 0 bases, with 6 bases between. The CDR3 sequence: CASSLDRSNYGYTF. Written as DNA, the CDR3 is TGTGCCAGCAGCTTGGACAGATCTAACTATGGCTACACCTTC.

The chain carries TRBV6-5 and TRBJ1-1, with 7 bases fitting TRBD1. Germline values: CDR1 MNHEY, CDR2 SVGAGI. This CDR3 is 14 amino acids long. V dropped 6 bases and J dropped 1; count of bases not matched to a gene: 5. DNA for the CDR3: TGTGCCAGCAGCAGACAGGGCCAGAACACTGAAGCTTTCTTT. It specifies CASSRQGQNTEAFF.

V is TRBV7-2 and J is TRBJ2-7; possible D gene TRBD2, 5 bases. The CDR3 has 15 amino acids. V was trimmed by 5 bases and J by 2 bases, leaving 16 bases between them. Germline V gives CDR1 SGHTA, CDR2 FQGNSA. This CDR3 reads CASSTSRTEAYEQYF. The CDR3 nucleotides read TGTGCCAGCAGCACCTCTAGGACGGAGGCCTACGAGCAGTACTTC.

The chain links TRBV19 to TRBJ1-2; the match to TRBD1 covers 7 bases. V shed 6 bases and J 4 bases; nucleotides not matched to a gene: 8. The CDR3 has 14 amino acids. Germline values: CDR1 LNHDA, CDR2 SQIVND (reference sequence). CDR3 coding DNA: TGTGCCAGTAGCCCCCCAGGGGGTCGCTATGGCTACACCTTC. Translated: CASSPPGGRYGYTF.

V is TRBV10-2 and J is TRBJ2-7; 11 positions match TRBD1. Germline V gene data show CDR1 as WSHSY and CDR2 as SAAADI. V shed 5 bases and J 1 base; nucleotides not matched to a gene: 4. The CDR3 is made up of 15 amino acids. The CDR3 loop is CASSKGTGGSYEQYF. CDR3 nucleotide sequence: TGCGCCAGCAGTAAAGGGACAGGGGGTTCCTACGAGCAGTACTTC.

The rearrangement uses TRBV10-3 and TRBJ1-5, with a tentative D call TRBD1 (5 bases). Germline values: CDR1 ENHRY, CDR2 SYGVKD. Trimming cost V 6 bases and J 4 bases, with 10 bases left between them. The CDR3 totals 13 residues. The CDR3 sequence: CAIRPRGNQPQHF. CDR3 coding DNA: TGTGCCATCAGACCACGGGGGAATCAGCCCCAGCATTTT.

J is TRBJ1-5 and V is TRBV15, with D perhaps matching TRBD1 (5 bases). The CDR3 is 14 amino acids. Trimming removed 1 base at V and 6 bases at J, with 10 bases between. Germline-derived CDR1 and CDR2 are LNHNV and YYDKDF (reference sequence). In DNA, the CDR3 is TGTGCCACCAGCAGAGTGCAGGGAAGTCAGCCCCAGCATTTT. Translating gives CATSRVQGSQPQHF.

The J gene is TRBJ1-2, the V gene TRBV10-2; tentatively, D is TRBD1 (5 bases). The V and J ends lost 3 bases and 8 bases respectively, with 16 bases between them. The CDR3 is 14 amino acids. Germline V gene sequence: CDR1 WSHSY, CDR2 SAAADI. DNA of the CDR3: TGCGCCAGCAGTGAAGTACAGGTCGTTGGGGGCTACACCTTC. Its protein product is CASSEVQVVGGYTF.

The chain links TRBV14 to TRBJ2-5, with D perhaps TRBD2 (6 bases). The germline gives CDR1 SGHDN, CDR2 FVKESK. Trimming shortened V by 1 base and J by 0 bases, and 12 bases separated the two germline ends. The CDR3 is 16 amino acids. The CDR3 is CASSQGGVLYQETQYF. CDR3 DNA sequence: TGTGCCAGCAGCCAAGGGGGGGTACTGTACCAAGAGACCCAGTACTTC.

The gene calls are TRBV7-9 and TRBJ1-2, with D possibly TRBD1 on 6 matching bases. Per germline, CDR1 SEHNR and CDR2 FQNEAQ (reference sequence). The CDR3 is 14 amino acids. The ends were cut back, 5 bases at V and 0 bases at J, with 10 bases in the middle. In nucleotides, the CDR3 is TGTGCCAGCAGCCAGGACAGTCCTAACTATGGCTACACCTTC. Protein sequence: CASSQDSPNYGYTF.

The chain uses TRBV7-9 and TRBJ2-3; TRBD1 matches at 11 bases. Germline CDR1 reads SEHNR; CDR2 reads FQNEAQ (reference sequence). The CDR3 extends over 16 amino acids. The J segment lost 1 base and the V segment lost 3 bases, leaving 3 bases of the junction unmatched. The CDR3 region has the DNA TGTGCCAGCAGCTTCTGGGACAGGGGGGGCACAGATACGCAGTATTTT. This translates into CASSFWDRGGTDTQYF.

V gene TRBV28 combines with J gene TRBJ1-1, with 11 bases identical to TRBD1. The CDR3 consists of 14 residues. CDR1 and CDR2 from the germline V gene are MDHEN and SYDVKM. V gave up 6 bases and J gave up 10 bases; unmatched junction bases: 10. The CDR3 DNA reads as TGTGCCAGCAGCTCACTTCCGGGACAGGGGGGAGCTTTCTTT. This translates into CASSSLPGQGGAFF.

In its sample, this clone was seen a few times. This sequence joins TRBV9 and TRBJ1-4, with a weak D call TRBD1 (5 bases). The germline V and J ends were trimmed by 5 bases and 3 bases, with 14 bases remaining between them. CDR3 length: 15 residues. The germline V gene has CDR1 SGDLS and CDR2 YYNGEE. The CDR3 is CASSPSRRANEKLFF. In nucleotides, the CDR3 is TGTGCCAGCAGTCCTTCCCGCAGGGCTAATGAAAAACTGTTTTTT.